These 21 T cell receptor beta chains share one sample of origin, sequenced in a study of OX40 agonist ivuxolimab in advanced cancers. The repertoire was sequenced with immunoSEQ multiplex PCR; TCRdb's copy has only in-frame clones and lacks some. The sample contains more than 50,000 clones, about nine tenths of which appear only once. The sample in question was CD4+ or CD8+ T cells sorted from blood, obtained in a trial of the OX40 agonist ivuxolimab. Receptors originate from an adult with an advanced solid tumor such as melanoma, head and neck, liver or kidney cancer.

The chain uses TRBV6-1 and TRBJ1-5; D call uncertain. The CDR3 consists of 13 residues. The germline CDR1 and CDR2 sequences are MNHNS and SASEGT. V lost 8 bases and J lost 5, with 13 bases in between. The CDR3, as DNA: TGTGCCAGCCTTTCTTTTTTAGATCAGCCCCAGCATTTT. This gives the protein CASLSFLDQPQHF.

The V gene is TRBV18, the J gene TRBJ2-1; TRBD2 aligns across 13 bases. This CDR3 has 18 amino acids. The V gene's germline CDR1 is KGHSH and CDR2 LQKENI. J was trimmed by 0 bases and V by 3 bases; bases with no gene match: 5. The CDR3 here is CASSPRRTSGGSYNEQFF. The CDR3 nucleotides read TGTGCCAGCTCACCGCGCCGGACTAGCGGGGGCTCCTACAATGAGCAGTTCTTC.

To note about this clone: A single base separates this from a much larger clone, so it may be a read error. The chain uses TRBV21-1 and TRBJ1-1; no check of the table's D call, TRBD1, against the DNA was made. TRBV21-1 is a listed pseudogene. There are 13 residues in the CDR3. CDR3 nucleotides: TGTGCCAGCAGCCTAGACAGGGGCACTGAAGCTTTCTTT. It yields the protein CASSLDRGTEAFF.

About this clone: Other DNA sequences within the sample encode an identical CDR3. The CDR3 nucleotides are TGCGCCAGCAGACTAGCGGGGGCCTCCTACAATGAGCAGTTCTTC. It is translated as CASRLAGASYNEQFF. The genes are TRBV5-1 and TRBJ2-1, with 11 bases matching TRBD2. Germline CDR1 is SGHRS and CDR2 is YFSETQ. V dropped 5 bases and J dropped 0; count of bases not matched to a gene: 1. CDR3 length equals 15 residues.

This clone was detected only once. The V gene is TRBV9, the J gene TRBJ2-7; D unresolved. The length of the CDR3 is 14 residues. V was trimmed by 7 bases and J by 5 bases, leaving 19 bases between them. Germline V lookup: CDR1 SGDLS, CDR2 YYNGEE. In DNA, the CDR3 is TGTGCCAGCGGAGCCGGCGGCAATTCTAACGAGCAGTACTTC. Its protein product is CASGAGGNSNEQYF. The full variable domain, in which reference TRBV9 and TRBJ2-7 provide the parts outside the CDR3, is DSGVTQTPKHLITATGQRVTLRCSPRSGDLSVYWYQQSLDQGLQFLIQYYNGEERAKGNILERFSAQQFPDLHSELNLSSLELGDSALYFCASGAGGNSNEQYFGPGTRLTVT.

This rearrangement joins TRBV19 to TRBJ1-1; weak D call: TRBD1 (5 bases). V dropped 10 bases and J dropped 5 bases, with 20 bases sitting between them. Germline CDR1 reads LNHDA; CDR2 reads SQIVND (reference sequence). The CDR3 is 14 residues long. The CDR3 DNA is TGTGCCACCTTCGAGGAGGGGAGTATAACTGAAGCTTTCTTT. Translated: CATFEEGSITEAFF.

This chain joins TRBV19 and TRBJ1-4, with a possible D match to TRBD1 (5 bases). CDR1 and CDR2 from the germline V gene are LNHDA and SQIVND (reference sequence). V lost 5 bases and J 3 bases, leaving 13 bases between the germline ends. The CDR3 length is 15 residues. CDR3 protein: CASSGGDSSNEKLFF. The CDR3 coding sequence is TGTGCCAGTAGTGGGGGTGACAGTTCTAATGAAAAACTGTTTTTT.

The table lists this clone with a few counts. The chain couples TRBV2 to TRBJ1-5; 7 nucleotides match TRBD1. The CDR3 covers 13 residues. The V and J ends lost 10 bases and 4 bases, in that order; junction bases with no gene match: 7. Germline V CDR1 and CDR2: SNHLY, FYNNEI. The CDR3 nucleotides read TGTGCCATTCAAGAACAGGGGAATCAGCCCCAGCATTTT. Translation gives CAIQEQGNQPQHF.

The chain carries TRBV5-6 and TRBJ2-4, with D unresolved. This CDR3 is built from 14 residues. CDR1 is SGHDT, CDR2 YYEEEE, per germline. V dropped 2 bases and J dropped 1 base, with 7 bases sitting between them. This chain's CDR3 is CASSFLSAKNIQYF. CDR3 nucleotides: TGTGCCAGCAGCTTTTTGAGCGCCAAAAACATTCAGTACTTC.

Notes on this clone: The sample contains more than one DNA sequence encoding this CDR3. The rearrangement uses TRBV5-6 and TRBJ1-6; TRBD1 agrees at 9 bases. The CDR3 totals 14 residues. Germline loops: CDR1 SGHDT, CDR2 YYEEEE. Germline trimming cut 0 bases from V and 10 bases from J; bases unmatched to any gene: 2. Here the CDR3 reads CASSLGQGDSPLHF. DNA of the CDR3: TGTGCCAGCAGCTTGGGACAGGGGGACTCACCCCTCCACTTT. Combining the CDR3 with reference TRBV5-6 and TRBJ1-6 gives the whole variable domain DAGVTQSPTHLIKTRGQQVTLRCSPKSGHDTVSWYQQALGQGPQFIFQYYEEEERQRGNFPDRFSGHQFPNYSSELNVNALLLGDSALYLCASSLGQGDSPLHFGNGTRLTVT.

The V gene is TRBV7-9, the J gene TRBJ1-5, with unresolved D. V was clipped by 5 bases and J by 0 bases, with 2 bases between them. This CDR3 region has 12 residues. Germline CDR1 SEHNR, CDR2 FQNEAQ (reference sequence). CDR3 residues: CASSPSNQPQHF. CDR3 DNA sequence: TGTGCCAGCAGCCCTAGCAATCAGCCCCAGCATTTT.

V and J are TRBV11-2 and TRBJ2-5; D may correspond to TRBD1 or TRBD2 (5 bases each). Germline V gives CDR1 SGHAT, CDR2 FQNNGV. This CDR3 has 13 amino acids. V lost 7 bases and J 5 bases, leaving 14 bases between the germline ends. The chain's CDR3 is CASTPGTRETQYF. CDR3 coding DNA: TGTGCCAGCACCCCCGGGACCCGGGAGACCCAGTACTTC.

This clone was observed a handful of times. The chain combines TRBV7-9 with TRBJ2-3, with 7 bases that match TRBD2. This CDR3 comprises 15 residues. The germline V gene has CDR1 SEHNR and CDR2 FQNEAQ (reference sequence). V was clipped by 4 bases and J by 8 bases; unmatched bases: 12. This CDR3 reads CASSSSGTMGGTQYF. CDR3 DNA sequence: TGTGCCAGCAGCTCTTCCGGGACTATGGGTGGTACGCAGTATTTT.

This chain joins TRBV9 and TRBJ2-3; 8 positions agree with TRBD1. The germline gives CDR1 SGDLS, CDR2 YYNGEE. The CDR3 runs to 18 residues. J was trimmed by 0 bases and V by 3 bases; bases with no gene match: 12. CDR3 amino acids: CASSASVFQGASTDTQYF. In DNA form, the CDR3 reads TGTGCCAGCAGCGCGTCTGTGTTTCAGGGGGCGAGCACAGATACGCAGTATTTT.

The chain has TRBV18 and TRBJ1-1; 10 nucleotides match TRBD1. Trimming took 3 bases from V and 5 from J; bases not matched to a gene: 6. Germline CDR1 reads KGHSH; CDR2 reads LQKENI. The length of the CDR3 is 15 residues. CDR3 sequence reads: CASSPTGTGETEAFF. Written as DNA, the CDR3 is TGTGCCAGCTCACCCACCGGGACAGGGGAAACTGAAGCTTTCTTT.

The chain joins TRBV5-4 to TRBJ2-4; D is tentatively TRBD1 or TRBD2 (6 bases each). This CDR3 comprises 15 residues. Per germline, CDR1 SGHNT and CDR2 YYREEE (reference sequence). Deletions cut 2 bases from V and 8 bases from J, with 17 bases between. CDR3: CASSFEQGGKDIQYF. The CDR3 region has the DNA TGTGCCAGCAGCTTCGAACAGGGCGGGAAGGACATTCAGTACTTC. Variable domain in full (rest from reference TRBV5-4 and TRBJ2-4): ETGVTQSPTHLIKTRGQQVTLRCSSQSGHNTVSWYQQALGQGPQFIFQYYREEENGRGNFPPRFSGLQFPNYSSELNVNALELDDSALYLCASSFEQGGKDIQYFGAGTRLSVL.

The CDR3 region is CASSPGMYNRVRNTEAFF. The CDR3 nucleotides read TGTGCCAGCAGCCCCGGAATGTATAACAGGGTGAGGAACACTGAAGCTTTCTTT. This chain connects TRBV5-8 to TRBJ1-1, with D possibly TRBD1 on 6 matching bases. V was cut by 4 bases and J by 1 base, with 23 bases left in between. Germline CDR1 reads SGHTS; CDR2 reads YDEGEE. This CDR3 region has 18 residues.

The chain uses TRBV28 and TRBJ2-7, with 9 positions matching TRBD1. Germline CDR1 is MDHEN and CDR2 is SYDVKM. The CDR3 covers 15 residues. After removal of 6 bases from V and 3 bases from J, the junction contained 9 bases not matched to a gene. The CDR3 sequence: CASRFPGQGFYEQYF. CDR3 nucleotide sequence: TGTGCCAGCAGATTTCCGGGACAGGGTTTCTACGAGCAGTACTTC.

The J gene is TRBJ2-7, the V gene TRBV6-6; D possibly corresponds to TRBD2 (6 bases). Germline CDR1 is MNHNY and CDR2 is SVGAGI (reference sequence). Trimming took 7 bases from V and 2 from J, leaving 12 bases between them. The CDR3 is 13 amino acids. The chain's CDR3 is CASTPGLAYEQYF. The CDR3, as DNA: TGTGCCAGCACCCCGGGACTTGCCTACGAGCAGTACTTC.

The genes are TRBV15 and TRBJ1-2; D is ambiguous. Germline loops: CDR1 LNHNV, CDR2 YYDKDF (reference sequence). The CDR3 covers 12 residues. With 0 bases removed from V and 7 bases from J, the gap between germline ends came to 6 bases. The CDR3 nucleotides read TGTGCCACCAGCAGAGATAACGGTGGCTACACCTTC. Its translation: CATSRDNGGYTF.

The chain combines TRBV7-9 with TRBJ2-3, with D possibly TRBD1 on 6 matching bases. V was trimmed by 1 base and J by 4 bases, leaving 18 bases between them. In germline, CDR1 is SEHNR, CDR2 FQNEAQ (reference sequence). The CDR3 runs 17 residues. Written as DNA, the CDR3 is TGTGCCAGCAGCTTAGGCGGAGGACAGCGATCGTCAGATACGCAGTATTTT. Translating it yields CASSLGGGQRSSDTQYF.